These 23 T cell receptor beta chains were all obtained from the same sample, sequenced in a study of control samples from healthy donors and cancer patients. TCRdb's table, derived via immunoSEQ multiplex PCR, lists solely in-frame clones and lacks some. The table shows approximately 170,000 clones, with 90% occurring only once. The sample was blood. These receptors were obtained from a woman aged 45-59 years in good health.

The chain combines TRBV6-5 with TRBJ2-7; weak D call: TRBD2 (6 bases). V lost 8 bases to trimming and J lost 3 bases, with 17 bases between them. The germline V gene encodes CDR1 MNHEY and CDR2 SVGAGI. The CDR3 totals 14 residues. Here the CDR3 DNA reads TGTGCCAGCCGCCGGGGGTCCCCCCTCTACGAGCAGTACTTC. The encoded protein is CASRRGSPLYEQYF.

The chain recombines TRBV6-5 with TRBJ1-4; D not certain. The V end was cut by 5 bases, the J end by 8 bases, with 18 bases between. The CDR3 consists of 15 residues. The germline V gene encodes CDR1 MNHEY and CDR2 SVGAGI. The CDR3 region has the DNA TGTGCCAGCAGTCCAATATTGACCAGTCGGGAAAAACTGTTTTTT. Translation: CASSPILTSREKLFF.

The chain carries TRBV9 and TRBJ2-7; 9 positions match TRBD2. Unmatched junction bases numbered 7, after V lost 0 bases and J lost 3 bases. The CDR3 consists of 16 residues. The germline V gene has CDR1 SGDLS and CDR2 YYNGEE. The CDR3: CASSVVASGEYYEQYF. The CDR3 region has the DNA TGTGCCAGCAGCGTAGTGGCTAGCGGGGAGTACTACGAGCAGTACTTC. The full variable domain, its missing parts supplied by reference TRBV9 and TRBJ2-7, is DSGVTQTPKHLITATGQRVTLRCSPRSGDLSVYWYQQSLDQGLQFLIQYYNGEERAKGNILERFSAQQFPDLHSELNLSSLELGDSALYFCASSVVASGEYYEQYFGPGTRLTVT.

This CDR3 reads CASSWGTGDRKLFF. Here the CDR3 DNA reads TGTGCCAGCAGTTGGGGGACAGGGGATAGAAAACTGTTTTTT. The chain is built from TRBV27 and TRBJ1-4, with 10 positions matching TRBD1. Trimming at V came to 4 bases and at J to 10 bases, leaving 6 bases not matched to a gene. The CDR3 runs 14 residues. Germline lookup yields CDR1 MNHEY and CDR2 SMNVEV (reference sequence).

J is TRBJ2-7 and V is TRBV9; 11 bases fit TRBD2. Trimming at V came to 4 bases and at J to 4 bases, leaving 10 bases not matched to a gene. The CDR3 is 16 amino acids. Germline lookup yields CDR1 SGDLS and CDR2 YYNGEE. The DNA for the CDR3 is TGTGCCAGCAGCTCGAATTACGGGACTAGCGGATACGAGCAGTACTTC. Protein sequence: CASSSNYGTSGYEQYF. The complete variable domain, with remaining parts taken from reference TRBV9 and TRBJ2-7, reads DSGVTQTPKHLITATGQRVTLRCSPRSGDLSVYWYQQSLDQGLQFLIQYYNGEERAKGNILERFSAQQFPDLHSELNLSSLELGDSALYFCASSSNYGTSGYEQYFGPGTRLTVT.

The J gene is TRBJ2-7, the V gene TRBV4-3; 8 nucleotides match TRBD1. The CDR3 consists of 13 residues. The germline V gene has CDR1 LGHNA and CDR2 YSLEER. Trimming cost V 5 bases and J 4 bases; bases outside gene matches: 4. The CDR3 sequence: CASSLTGGYEQYF. The CDR3 coding sequence is TGCGCCAGCAGCTTAACAGGGGGGTACGAGCAGTACTTC.

This chain connects TRBV6-2 or TRBV6-3 to TRBJ1-3; D remains ambiguous. Deletions cut 4 bases from V and 10 bases from J, with 20 bases between. CDR1 is MNHEY and CDR2 is SVGEGT in the germline V gene. This CDR3 is 15 amino acids long. CDR3 residues: CASSSTGRGPGTIYF. The CDR3 DNA is TGTGCCAGCAGTTCGACTGGACGAGGGCCCGGTACCATATATTTT.

In this sample, this clone turned up once. V is TRBV5-6 and J is TRBJ1-6; D perhaps matches TRBD1 (5 bases). Germline V lookup: CDR1 SGHDT, CDR2 YYEEEE. The CDR3 has 16 residues. V shed 2 bases and J shed 7 bases, with 16 bases lying between them. CDR3 amino acids: CASSFGRQTTNSPLHF. The CDR3 bases are TGTGCCAGCAGCTTCGGTCGACAGACTACCAATTCACCCCTCCACTTT. Using reference TRBV5-6 and TRBJ1-6 for the parts outside the CDR3, the full variable domain is DAGVTQSPTHLIKTRGQQVTLRCSPKSGHDTVSWYQQALGQGPQFIFQYYEEEERQRGNFPDRFSGHQFPNYSSELNVNALLLGDSALYLCASSFGRQTTNSPLHFGNGTRLTVT.

J is TRBJ2-5 and V is TRBV12-3 or TRBV12-4, with TRBD1 matching 7 bases. The length of the CDR3 is 13 residues. V was pared by 1 base and J by 5 bases, with 1 base of the junction left unmatched. CDR3 nucleotide sequence: TGTGCCAGCAGTTTAGGAGGGGGCGAGACCCAGTACTTC. This sequence encodes CASSLGGGETQYF.

The chain links TRBV18 to TRBJ2-7, with 9 positions matching TRBD1. The CDR3 sequence is 16 residues long. Germline V CDR1 and CDR2: KGHSH, LQKENI. With 2 bases clipped from V and 0 bases from J, the junction kept 5 bases outside the gene matches. The CDR3: CASSPRPGQGSYEQYF. The CDR3 nucleotides read TGTGCCAGCTCACCAAGACCGGGACAGGGCTCCTACGAGCAGTACTTC.

Written as DNA, the CDR3 is TGTGCCAGCAGTGAGCCGAGGGGGCGCGGAATGAACACTGAAGCTTTCTTT. Amino acid sequence: CASSEPRGRGMNTEAFF. The J gene is TRBJ1-1, the V gene TRBV25-1, with 7 bases fitting TRBD1. V lost 3 bases to trimming and J lost 0 bases; unmatched junction nucleotides: 10. This CDR3 region has 17 residues. Germline V gene data show CDR1 as MGHDK and CDR2 as SYGVNS.

The gene calls are TRBV9 and TRBJ1-2, with D perhaps matching TRBD1 (5 bases). The CDR3 has 15 residues. Germline V lookup: CDR1 SGDLS, CDR2 YYNGEE. Trimming pared 0 bases from V and 5 bases from J, leaving 14 bases between. CDR3 DNA sequence: TGTGCCAGCAGCGTAGATGGGCAGGGTGGGTATGGCTACACCTTC. The encoded protein is CASSVDGQGGYGYTF.

The chain couples TRBV7-9 to TRBJ1-5; D not resolved. Per the germline V gene, CDR1 is SEHNR and CDR2 is FQNEAQ (reference sequence). V shed 0 bases and J shed 3 bases, with 18 bases lying between them. The CDR3 contains 18 residues. The CDR3 sequence: CASSLAPGWGGLNQPQHF. For the CDR3, the DNA is TGTGCCAGCAGCTTAGCGCCGGGATGGGGAGGCCTCAATCAGCCCCAGCATTTT.

The J gene is TRBJ1-2, the V gene TRBV27; D unclear. Looked up from germline, CDR1 is MNHEY and CDR2 is SMNVEV (reference sequence). Trimming removed 3 bases from V and 4 bases from J, with 15 bases in between. This CDR3 spans 15 amino acids. CDR3 coding DNA: TGTGCCAGCAGTTTGGGAGGCCAGGCTACCTATGGCTACACCTTC. It codes for CASSLGGQATYGYTF.

This chain connects TRBV4-3 to TRBJ1-4, with D possibly being TRBD1 (5 bases). With 1 base removed from V and 3 bases from J, the gap between germline ends came to 9 bases. The CDR3 spans 15 residues. Germline assignment: CDR1 LGHNA and CDR2 YSLEER. CDR3: CASSQVIQANEKLFF. The CDR3 region has the DNA TGCGCCAGCAGCCAAGTAATACAGGCTAATGAAAAACTGTTTTTT.

The CDR3 DNA follows: TGTGCCAGCAGTGAAGCCCCCAATCAGCCCCAGCATTTT. It translates to CASSEAPNQPQHF. This chain connects TRBV6-1 to TRBJ1-5; no clear D. The CDR3 consists of 13 residues. Germline lookup yields CDR1 MNHNS and CDR2 SASEGT. With 0 bases removed from V and 3 bases from J, the gap between germline ends came to 3 bases.

The CDR3 region has the DNA TGTGCCAGCAGCTTACGGGGCTGGGAACTAGCCTCCTACAATGAGCAGTTCTTC. Translated, it gives CASSLRGWELASYNEQFF. This chain uses TRBV7-2 with TRBJ2-1; D perhaps matches TRBD2 (6 bases). Trimming took 2 bases from V and 0 from J, leaving 17 bases between them. This CDR3 is built from 18 residues. Germline V CDR1 and CDR2: SGHTA, FQGNSA. The whole variable domain, remainder taken from reference TRBV7-2 and TRBJ2-1, is GAGVSQSPSNKVTEKGKDVELRCDPISGHTALYWYRQSLGQGLEFLIYFQGNSAPDKSGLPSDRFSAERTGGSVSTLTIQRTQQEDSAVYLCASSLRGWELASYNEQFFGPGTRLTVL.

The rearrangement uses TRBV2 and TRBJ2-7; 9 nucleotides agree with TRBD1. The CDR3 is 14 amino acids. The V gene end was trimmed by 6 bases and the J gene end by 4 bases; junction bases not matched to a gene: 7. Germline-derived CDR1 and CDR2 are SNHLY and FYNNEI. The CDR3 is CASSDDRGWYEQYF. The CDR3 DNA sequence: TGTGCCAGCAGCGACGACAGGGGGTGGTACGAGCAGTACTTC.

The V gene is TRBV6-2 or TRBV6-3, the J gene TRBJ2-7, with 7 bases that match TRBD2. Germline V gene lookup returns CDR1 MNHEY and CDR2 SVGEGT. The V and J ends lost 0 bases and 2 bases, in that order; junction bases with no gene match: 7. This CDR3 spans 16 amino acids. The CDR3 spells CASSYSAGRGTYEQYF. CDR3 sequence (DNA): TGTGCCAGCAGTTACTCCGCGGGGCGGGGGACCTACGAGCAGTACTTC.

The CDR3: CASSFRLAVQYF. The DNA for the CDR3 is TGTGCCAGCAGTTTTAGACTAGCGGTTCAGTACTTC. The J gene is TRBJ2-7, the V gene TRBV28, with 9 bases identical to TRBD2. The CDR3 loop spans 12 amino acids. CDR1 is MDHEN, CDR2 SYDVKM, per germline. J was trimmed by 10 bases and V by 3 bases; bases with no gene match: 4.

The chain uses TRBV30 and TRBJ1-6, with 8 bases fitting TRBD1. The CDR3 is made up of 13 amino acids. Germline V lookup: CDR1 GTSNPN, CDR2 SVGIG (reference sequence). Unmatched junction bases numbered 7, after V lost 5 bases and J lost 10 bases. In nucleotides, the CDR3 is TGTGCCTGGTCAGGACAGGGTAGGTCACCCCTCCACTTT. Protein product: CAWSGQGRSPLHF. The variable domain in full, completed from reference TRBV30 and TRBJ1-6, reads SQTIHQWPATLVQPVGSPLSLECTVEGTSNPNLYWYRQAAGRGLQLLFYSVGIGQISSEVPQNLSASRPQDRQFILSSKKLLLSDSGFYLCAWSGQGRSPLHFGNGTRLTVT.

The chain links TRBV7-6 to TRBJ2-7, with D unresolved. V lost 5 bases and J lost 4, with 15 bases in between. Germline V CDR1 and CDR2: SGHVS, FNYEAQ. CDR3 length equals 14 residues. Here the CDR3 reads CASSESPSLYEQYF. The CDR3 region has the DNA TGTGCCAGCAGCGAAAGCCCTTCACTATACGAGCAGTACTTC.

The chain is built from TRBV16 and TRBJ2-1; D is undetermined. V lost 4 bases and J lost 6, with 16 bases in between. There are 15 residues in the CDR3. Per the germline V gene, CDR1 is KGHSY and CDR2 is FQNENV. In DNA form, the CDR3 reads TGTGCCAGCAGCCCCGGACCCGCCCGAGGCAATGAGCAGTTCTTC. As protein: CASSPGPARGNEQFF.